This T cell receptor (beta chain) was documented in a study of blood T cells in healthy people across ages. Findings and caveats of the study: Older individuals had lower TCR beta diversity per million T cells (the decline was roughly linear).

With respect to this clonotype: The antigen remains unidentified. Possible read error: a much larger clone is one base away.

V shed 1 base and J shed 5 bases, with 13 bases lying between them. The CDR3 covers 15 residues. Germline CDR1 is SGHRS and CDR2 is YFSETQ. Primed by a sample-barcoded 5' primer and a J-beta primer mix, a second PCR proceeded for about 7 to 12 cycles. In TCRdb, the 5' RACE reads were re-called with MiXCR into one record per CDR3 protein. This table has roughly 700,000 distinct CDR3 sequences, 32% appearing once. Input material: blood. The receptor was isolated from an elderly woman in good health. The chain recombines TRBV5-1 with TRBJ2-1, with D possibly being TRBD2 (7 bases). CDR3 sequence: CASSLWGGCDNEQFF. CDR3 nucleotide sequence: TGCGCCAGCAGCTTGTGGGGGGGCTGCGACAATGAGCAGTTCTTC.